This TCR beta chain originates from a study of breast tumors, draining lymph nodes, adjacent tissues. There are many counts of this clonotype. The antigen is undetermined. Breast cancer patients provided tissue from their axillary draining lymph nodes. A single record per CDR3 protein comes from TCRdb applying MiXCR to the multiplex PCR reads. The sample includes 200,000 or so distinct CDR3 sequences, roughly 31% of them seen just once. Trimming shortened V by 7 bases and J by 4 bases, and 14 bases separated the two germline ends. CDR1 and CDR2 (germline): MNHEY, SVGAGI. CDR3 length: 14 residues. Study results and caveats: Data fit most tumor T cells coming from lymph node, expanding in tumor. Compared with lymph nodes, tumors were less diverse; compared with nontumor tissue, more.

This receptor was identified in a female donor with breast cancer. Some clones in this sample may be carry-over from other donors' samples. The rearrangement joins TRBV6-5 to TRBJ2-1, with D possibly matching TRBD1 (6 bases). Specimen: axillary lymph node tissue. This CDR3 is CASMRGTLYNEQFF. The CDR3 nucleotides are TGTGCCAGCATGAGGGGGACCCTATACAATGAGCAGTTCTTC.